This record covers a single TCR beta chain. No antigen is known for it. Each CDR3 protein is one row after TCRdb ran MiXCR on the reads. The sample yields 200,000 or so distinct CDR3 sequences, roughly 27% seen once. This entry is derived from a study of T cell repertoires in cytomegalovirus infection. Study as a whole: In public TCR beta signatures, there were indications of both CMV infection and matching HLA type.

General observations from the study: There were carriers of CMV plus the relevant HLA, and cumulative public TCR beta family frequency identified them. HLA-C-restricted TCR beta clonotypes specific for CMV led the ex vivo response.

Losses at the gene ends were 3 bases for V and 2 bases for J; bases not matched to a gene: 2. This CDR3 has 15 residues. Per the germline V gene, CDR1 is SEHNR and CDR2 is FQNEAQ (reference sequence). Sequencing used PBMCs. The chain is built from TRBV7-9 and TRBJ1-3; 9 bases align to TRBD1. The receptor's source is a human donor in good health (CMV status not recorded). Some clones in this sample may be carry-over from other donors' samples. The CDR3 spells CASSFTGGTGNTIYF. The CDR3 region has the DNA TGTGCCAGCAGCTTTACAGGGGGCACTGGAAACACCATATATTTT.